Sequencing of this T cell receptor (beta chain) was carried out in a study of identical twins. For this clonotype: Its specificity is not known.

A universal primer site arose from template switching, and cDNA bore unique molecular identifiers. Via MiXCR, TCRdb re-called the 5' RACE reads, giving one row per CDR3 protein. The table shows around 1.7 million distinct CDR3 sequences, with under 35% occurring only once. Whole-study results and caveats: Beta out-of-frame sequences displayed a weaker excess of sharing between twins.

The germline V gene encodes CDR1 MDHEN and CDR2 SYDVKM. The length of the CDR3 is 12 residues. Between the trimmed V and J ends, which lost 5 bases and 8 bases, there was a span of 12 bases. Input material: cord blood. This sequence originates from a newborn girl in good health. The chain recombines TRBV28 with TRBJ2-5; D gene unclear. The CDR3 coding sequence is TGTGCCAGCAGTCTCCCGACTTTAACCCAGTACTTC. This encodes CASSLPTLTQYF.